This TCR beta chain was sequenced in a study of CD8+ T cells in alopecia areata. This clone was seen once. RNA, once extracted, was reverse transcribed into cDNA for use as the sequencing template. Using immunoSEQ multiplex PCR, the repertoire was profiled, and TCRdb retains in-frame clones only, with some absent. The repertoire holds about 98,000 clones, with about 40% as singletons. The germline V gene encodes CDR1 DFQATT and CDR2 SNEGSKA (reference sequence). V dropped 0 bases and J dropped 5 bases, with 4 bases sitting between them. CDR3 length: 11 residues. Researchers gathered lesional scalp punch biopsies and peripheral blood from patients with alopecia areata.

The genes are TRBV20-1 and TRBJ2-5, with D unresolved. This sequence was found in a human donor with alopecia areata. Specimen: CD4+ T cells sorted from blood. In DNA, the CDR3 is TGCAGTGCTAGAGAGTGGGAGACCCAGTACTTC. Protein sequence: CSAREWETQYF.